Shown below are 26 T cell receptor beta chains from a single sample sequenced in a study of T cells in Graves' hyperthyroidism and ophthalmopathy. What was amplified from RNA transcripts were TCR beta CDR3 regions. Primed by the HTBI set, a first-round RT-PCR was run on the TCR CDR3. TCRdb reprocessed the multiplex PCR reads via MiXCR and lists one record per CDR3 protein. The data contain some 420,000 distinct CDR3 sequences, roughly an eighth of them seen just once; the ten biggest clones take up approximately 5.3%. Source material: blood. The origin of the receptors is a woman between 18 and 29 years old with Graves' hyperthyroidism.

This clonotype was observed many times. This chain uses TRBV12-3 or TRBV12-4 with TRBJ2-5, with 10 bases aligning to TRBD2. V gave up 3 bases and J gave up 5 bases; unmatched junction bases: 6. The CDR3 totals 15 residues. The DNA for the CDR3 is TGTGCCAGCAGTTTTTCTAGCGGGAGTTGGGAGACCCAGTACTTC. This translates into CASSFSSGSWETQYF.

This clonotype was seen ten or more times. This chain links TRBV12-3 or TRBV12-4 with TRBJ2-5; TRBD2 agrees at 7 bases. Trimming removed 5 bases from V and 6 bases from J; junction bases left unmatched: 9. This CDR3 spans 14 amino acids. CDR3 loop: CASSHRTRIQTQYF. Written as DNA, the CDR3 is TGTGCCAGCAGTCACCGGACTAGAATCCAGACCCAGTACTTC.

The J gene is TRBJ2-1, the V gene TRBV7-9, with TRBD2 identical over 7 bases. Per germline, CDR1 SEHNR and CDR2 FQNEAQ (reference sequence). V lost 1 base, J lost 0 bases, and 9 bases stayed unmatched. The CDR3 has 18 amino acids. CDR3 coding DNA: TGTGCCAGCAGCTTAGGTTCGTCGGGAGGCCTCTCCTACAATGAGCAGTTCTTC. This sequence encodes CASSLGSSGGLSYNEQFF.

A note on this clonotype: A junction boundary mismatches the germline segment, possibly from a read error. The rearrangement uses TRBV7-6 and TRBJ2-5; D perhaps matches TRBD1 (6 bases). The CDR3 is 13 amino acids. The germline gives CDR1 SGHVS, CDR2 FNYEAQ. CDR3 protein: CASSLDRAETLYF. As DNA, the CDR3 is TGTGCCAGCAGCTTAGACAGGGCAGAGACCCTGTACTTC.

This clonotype was detected once. This rearrangement joins TRBV7-8 to TRBJ2-7; D gene uncertain. Trimming pared 6 bases from V and 2 bases from J, leaving 17 bases between. From germline, CDR1 is SGHVS and CDR2 FQNEAQ. CDR3 length: 15 residues. CDR3 sequence reads: CASSHFRAPTYEQYF. The CDR3 nucleotides are TGTGCCAGCAGTCATTTTCGGGCGCCGACCTACGAGCAGTACTTC.

This clonotype occurred many times. V gene TRBV28 combines with J gene TRBJ2-5; D is ambiguous. Germline loops: CDR1 MDHEN, CDR2 SYDVKM. Trimming left V 5 bases short and J 0 bases short, with 13 bases between. This CDR3 region has 15 residues. The CDR3 DNA reads TGTGCCAGCAGTCGTGTGGGCGGTTACCAAGAGACCCAGTACTTC. It codes for CASSRVGGYQETQYF.

This clonotype came up many times. The chain carries TRBV2 and TRBJ2-7, with 7 bases lining up with TRBD2. The CDR3 has 13 amino acids. CDR1 is SNHLY, CDR2 FYNNEI, per germline. Unmatched junction bases numbered 7, after V lost 6 bases and J lost 5 bases. The CDR3 spells CASSKWEGNEQYF. DNA for the CDR3: TGTGCCAGCAGCAAATGGGAGGGTAACGAGCAGTACTTC.

On this clonotype: Just one base apart from a much larger clone, this may be a read error. The chain links TRBV30 to TRBJ2-2; D unresolved. This CDR3 contains 13 residues. CDR1 and CDR2 (germline): GTSNPN, SVGIG (reference sequence). CDR3 region: CAWRVHSPGELFF. Here the CDR3 DNA reads TGTGCCTGGCGTGTACACAGTCCCGGGGAGCTGTTTTTT.

The table lists this clonotype with many counts. This chain links TRBV9 with TRBJ2-2; no reliable D call. The CDR3 has 12 amino acids. Trimming took off 2 bases at V and 6 bases at J, with 5 bases between the two ends. Germline CDR1 SGDLS, CDR2 YYNGEE. CDR3 in amino acids: CASSVPAGELFF. CDR3 in DNA: TGTGCCAGCAGCGTCCCCGCCGGGGAGCTGTTTTTT.

This clonotype has a count of ten or more. V usage is TRBV27 and J usage is TRBJ2-1; possibly TRBD2 for D (6 bases). Germline CDR1 and CDR2: MNHEY and SMNVEV (reference sequence). V lost 6 bases and J lost 3, with 21 bases in between. This CDR3 contains 17 residues. The CDR3 region has the DNA TGTGCCAGCAGCCTAGTGGGCACTAGCCGGAACTACAATGAGCAGTTCTTC. Amino acids: CASSLVGTSRNYNEQFF.

The CDR3 DNA follows: TGTGCCAGCAGCCAAGTCAGCTACTCACCCCTCCACTTT. This sequence encodes CASSQVSYSPLHF. The V call is TRBV14, the J call TRBJ1-6; D uncertain. CDR3 size: 13 residues. V was pared by 1 base and J by 10 bases, with 8 bases between. Germline V gene data show CDR1 as SGHDN and CDR2 as FVKESK.

This clonotype was seen at least ten times. The J gene is TRBJ2-1, the V gene TRBV5-1; D remains unclear. Germline V gene data show CDR1 as SGHRS and CDR2 as YFSETQ. This CDR3 comprises 16 residues. Trimming took 0 bases from V and 0 from J, leaving 10 bases between them. CDR3 sequence (DNA): TGCGCCAGCAGCTTGGTAGTAGGCGGCTCCTACAATGAGCAGTTCTTC. As protein: CASSLVVGGSYNEQFF.

CDR3: CASSKDGYYEQYF. CDR3 coding DNA: TGTGCCAGCAGCAAGGACGGCTACTACGAGCAGTACTTC. This chain uses TRBV6-2 or TRBV6-3 with TRBJ2-7; D gene uncertain. Germline CDR1 and CDR2: MNHEY and SVGEGT. The CDR3 extends over 13 amino acids. V lost 6 bases and J 3 bases, leaving 12 bases between the germline ends.

There are many counts of this clonotype. V is TRBV20-1 and J is TRBJ2-2; D may be TRBD2 (6 bases). Trimming took off 1 base at V and 3 bases at J, with 12 bases between the two ends. Germline CDR1 DFQATT, CDR2 SNEGSKA (reference sequence). The CDR3 length is 15 residues. The CDR3 spells CSARVGGYDTGELFF. The CDR3 coding sequence is TGCAGTGCTAGAGTGGGGGGTTACGACACCGGGGAGCTGTTTTTT.

The chain uses TRBV30 and TRBJ1-6; no clear D. The CDR3 has 13 amino acids. Per the germline V gene, CDR1 is GTSNPN and CDR2 is SVGIG (reference sequence). V lost 3 bases and J 10 bases, leaving 13 bases between the germline ends. The CDR3 region has the DNA TGTGCCTGGAGCGCCGATAAAGGATCACCCCTCCACTTT. It encodes CAWSADKGSPLHF.

This clonotype was seen more than once but under ten times. The chain has TRBV19 and TRBJ1-5, with D maybe TRBD1 (5 bases). Trimming removed 8 bases at V and 2 bases at J, with 16 bases between. The CDR3 has 15 amino acids. Germline loops: CDR1 LNHDA, CDR2 SQIVND (reference sequence). CDR3 nucleotides: TGTGCCAGTCGTACGGGGCAGGGACGCAATCAGCCCCAGCATTTT. Its protein is CASRTGQGRNQPQHF.

This clonotype showed up just once. An end of the junction does not agree with germline; a read error may underlie this. The J gene is TRBJ1-1, the V gene TRBV2; D may be TRBD1 (6 bases). The CDR3 is made up of 14 amino acids. Germline V gene sequence: CDR1 SNHLY, CDR2 FYNNEI. CDR3 in DNA: TGTGCCTGCAGCCTGGGCAGGGGGAACACTGAAGCTTTCTTT. It yields the protein CACSLGRGNTEAFF.

This clonotype was picked up many times. The V gene is TRBV18, the J gene TRBJ1-6; D unresolved. CDR3 length: 13 amino acids. Trimming removed 2 bases at V and 10 bases at J, with 9 bases between. Germline V gene lookup returns CDR1 KGHSH and CDR2 LQKENI. CDR3 sequence reads: CASSPGLESPLHF. The CDR3 nucleotides read TGTGCCAGCTCACCAGGCCTGGAGTCACCCCTCCACTTT.

V is TRBV6-1 and J is TRBJ1-2; tentative D call: TRBD1 (6 bases). The CDR3 covers 15 residues. Germline V gene data show CDR1 as MNHNS and CDR2 as SASEGT. V was clipped by 11 bases and J by 0 bases, with 19 bases between them. CDR3 sequence: CAASRGKDANYGYTF. The CDR3 nucleotides read TGTGCCGCCAGTAGGGGGAAGGACGCTAACTATGGCTACACCTTC.

This clonotype has ten or more counts. This chain connects TRBV7-9 to TRBJ2-7; 10 bases map to TRBD1. The CDR3 covers 15 residues. The trim removed 6 bases at V and 5 bases at J, leaving 10 bases unmatched. Germline CDR1 is SEHNR and CDR2 is FQNEAQ (reference sequence). The CDR3 spells CASRNRQGASDEQYF. DNA of the CDR3: TGTGCCAGCAGGAACCGACAGGGGGCGTCGGACGAGCAGTACTTC. The whole variable domain, remainder taken from reference TRBV7-9 and TRBJ2-7, is DTGVSQNPRHKITKRGQNVTFRCDPISEHNRLYWYRQTLGQGPEFLTYFQNEAQLEKSRLLSDRFSAERPKGSFSTLEIQRTEQGDSAMYLCASRNRQGASDEQYFGPGTRLTVT.

This clonotype has a count of ten or more. The chain uses TRBV7-2 and TRBJ2-2; 7 nucleotides line up with TRBD2. Trimming took 1 base from V and 6 from J; bases not matched to a gene: 11. Germline V CDR1 and CDR2: SGHTA, FQGNSA. This CDR3 has 17 residues. The CDR3, as DNA: TGTGCCAGCAGCTTAGTCGGGCGGGAGAGGGTCGCCGGGGAGCTGTTTTTT. Its translation: CASSLVGRERVAGELFF.

This clonotype was recorded many times. The V call is TRBV12-3 or TRBV12-4, the J call TRBJ2-2, with 10 bases matching TRBD2. The J segment lost 1 base and the V segment lost 6 bases, leaving 11 bases of the junction unmatched. The length of the CDR3 is 18 residues. This CDR3 reads CASSLVPGLAENTGELFF. In DNA, the CDR3 is TGTGCCAGCAGCCTCGTACCTGGACTAGCGGAGAACACCGGGGAGCTGTTTTTT.

Concerning this clonotype itself: This may be a read error: a much more frequent sequence differs by one nucleotide. V and J are TRBV7-2 and TRBJ1-5; D remains unclear. Trimming cost V 4 bases and J 3 bases, with 7 bases left between them. The CDR3 contains 13 residues. The germline gives CDR1 SGHTA, CDR2 FQGNSA. The CDR3 is CASSYSPNQPQHF. CDR3 in DNA: TGTGCCAGCAGCTACAGTCCCAATCAGCCCCAGCATTTT.

Worth noting for this clonotype: Possible read error: a much larger clone is one base away. No conserved phenylalanine or tryptophan is present at the end of the CDR3, so a read error is the likely explanation. The chain combines TRBV6-2 or TRBV6-3 with TRBJ2-7, with D maybe TRBD2 (6 bases). Germline V CDR1 and CDR2: MNHEY, SVGEGT. CDR3 length: 13 residues. V gave up 0 bases and J gave up 3 bases, with 6 bases separating them. The CDR3 DNA reads TGTGCCAGCAGTTACTCGGAGGGCTACGAGCAGTACCTC. This encodes CASSYSEGYEQYL.

The gene calls are TRBV5-1 and TRBJ2-3; the D is unclear. CDR3 size: 15 residues. Germline V CDR1 and CDR2: SGHRS, YFSETQ. The ends were cut back, 0 bases at V and 4 bases at J, with 12 bases in the middle. CDR3 DNA: TGCGCCAGCAGCTTGGAAGGTCGCTTTGCAGATACGCAGTATTTT. Protein sequence: CASSLEGRFADTQYF.

The chain carries TRBV12-3 or TRBV12-4 and TRBJ1-5; possibly TRBD1 for D (6 bases). V lost 6 bases and J 9 bases, leaving 21 bases between the germline ends. This CDR3 has 15 amino acids. DNA of the CDR3: TGTGCCAGCAGCCCACAACGGCCGAAAGGGGGGCCCCAGCATTTT. This gives the protein CASSPQRPKGGPQHF.